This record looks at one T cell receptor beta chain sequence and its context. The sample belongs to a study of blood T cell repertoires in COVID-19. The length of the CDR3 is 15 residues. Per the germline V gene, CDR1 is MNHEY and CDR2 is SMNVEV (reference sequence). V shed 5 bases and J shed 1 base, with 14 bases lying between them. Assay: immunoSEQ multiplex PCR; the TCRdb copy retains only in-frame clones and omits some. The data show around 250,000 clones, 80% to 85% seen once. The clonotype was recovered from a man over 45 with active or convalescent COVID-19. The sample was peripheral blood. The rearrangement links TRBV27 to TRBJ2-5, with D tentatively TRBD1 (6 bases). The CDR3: CASSVHRDTQETQYF. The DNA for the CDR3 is TGTGCCAGCAGTGTACACCGGGACACCCAAGAGACCCAGTACTTC.